This T cell receptor (beta chain) was identified during a study of shared clonotypes between healthy human individuals. Study as a whole: CD8 memory received one plate per donor, CD8 naive two, CD4 memory three and CD4 naive three. Study-wide results and caveats: Approximately 5.3% was the fraction of naive CD4 clonotypes found shared across a few donors.

This clone has more than one count but fewer than ten. Its antigen remains unidentified. Different DNA sequences within this sample yield the same CDR3. J gave up 0 bases and V 0 bases, and 2 bases lay outside the gene matches. The CDR3 sequence is 15 residues long. From germline, CDR1 is SGDLS and CDR2 YYNGEE. Sequencing used immunoSEQ multiplex PCR; TCRdb keeps in-frame clones, though not all of them. This sample carries roughly 2.2 million clones, roughly 90% of them seen once, and the ten largest clones take approximately 0.39%. The specimen sequenced was naive CD4+ T cells from PBMCs. Described subset: CD45RA+ positively selected. This chain links TRBV9 with TRBJ2-7, with 8 bases fitting TRBD2. This clonotype was sampled from a man between 18 and 35 years old in good health. Some clones in this sample may be carry-over from other donors' samples. In DNA, the CDR3 is TGTGCCAGCAGCGTAGGGCTAGCGGGCTCCTACGAGCAGTACTTC. As protein: CASSVGLAGSYEQYF.